Below, one TCR beta chain is given with its context. Per the original methods: Reference gene primer amplification gave estimated nucleated cell counts. Assay used: immunoSEQ multiplex PCR; TCRdb lists only in-frame clones, some missing. V, J and clone size are those of that table, while D and trimming were read from the DNA. Among under 200,000 clones listed, about 84% were seen once. CDR1 and CDR2 from the germline V gene are SQVTM and ANQGSEA. The V segment lost 4 bases and the J segment 4 bases; nucleotides outside the gene matches: 17. The CDR3 loop spans 17 amino acids. This sample is part of a study of blood T cell repertoires in COVID-19. Study details: Nucleic acid was either cDNA or gDNA, and it came from T cells, B-cell-depleted T cells, or PBMCs.

Clinical history as reported by participants underpinned cohort assignment. V gene TRBV29-1 combines with J gene TRBJ1-1, with TRBD1 matching over 8 bases. The receptor was isolated from a man aged 35 to 55 with acute COVID-19. The sample comprised PBMCs or T cells enriched from blood (not recorded which). The CDR3 coding sequence is TGCAGCGTTGCGGCCGGTGGGACAGGCTCGGGGTCCACTGAAGCTTTCTTT. Translated, it gives CSVAAGGTGSGSTEAFF. Combining the CDR3 with reference TRBV29-1 and TRBJ1-1 gives the whole variable domain SAVISQKPSRDICQRGTSLTIQCQVDSQVTMMFWYRQQPGQSLTLIATANQGSEATYESGFVIDKFPISRPNLTFSTLTVSNMSPEDSSIYLCSVAAGGTGSGSTEAFFGQGTRLTVV.